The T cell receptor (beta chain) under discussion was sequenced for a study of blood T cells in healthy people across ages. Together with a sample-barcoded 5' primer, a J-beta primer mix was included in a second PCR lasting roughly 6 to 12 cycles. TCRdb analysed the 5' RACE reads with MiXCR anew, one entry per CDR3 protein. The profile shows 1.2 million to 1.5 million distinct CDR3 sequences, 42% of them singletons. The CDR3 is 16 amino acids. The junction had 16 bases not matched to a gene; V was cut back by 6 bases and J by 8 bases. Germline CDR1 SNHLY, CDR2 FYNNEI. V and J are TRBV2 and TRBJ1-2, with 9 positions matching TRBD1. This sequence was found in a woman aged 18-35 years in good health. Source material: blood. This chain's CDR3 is CASRADRGAPERGYTF. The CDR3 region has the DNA TGTGCCAGCAGAGCCGACAGGGGGGCGCCTGAAAGGGGCTACACCTTC.